This entry is about one TCR beta chain. Germline V gene data show CDR1 as KGHSH and CDR2 as LQKENI. The CDR3 totals 15 residues. Trimming took 2 bases from V and 6 from J; bases not matched to a gene: 9. This sample is drawn from a study of blood T cell repertoires in COVID-19. Profiling relied on immunoSEQ multiplex PCR, and the TCRdb table lists in-frame clones only, not all of them. The table shows under 200,000 clones, with roughly 82% occurring only once. Sequencing used peripheral blood. This TCR came from a woman aged 55-75 years with COVID-19, enrolled during active disease. The chain uses TRBV18 and TRBJ1-2; the match to TRBD1 covers 7 bases. The CDR3, as DNA: TGTGCCAGCTCACCAGGCCCAACAGGGACAGATGGCTACACCTTC. It translates to CASSPGPTGTDGYTF. Drawing the rest from reference TRBV18 and TRBJ1-2, the complete variable domain is NAGVMQNPRHLVRRRGQEARLRCSPMKGHSHVYWYRQLPEEGLKFMVYLQKENIIDESGMPKERFSAEFPKEGPSILRIQQVVRGDSAAYFCASSPGPTGTDGYTFGSGTRLTVV.